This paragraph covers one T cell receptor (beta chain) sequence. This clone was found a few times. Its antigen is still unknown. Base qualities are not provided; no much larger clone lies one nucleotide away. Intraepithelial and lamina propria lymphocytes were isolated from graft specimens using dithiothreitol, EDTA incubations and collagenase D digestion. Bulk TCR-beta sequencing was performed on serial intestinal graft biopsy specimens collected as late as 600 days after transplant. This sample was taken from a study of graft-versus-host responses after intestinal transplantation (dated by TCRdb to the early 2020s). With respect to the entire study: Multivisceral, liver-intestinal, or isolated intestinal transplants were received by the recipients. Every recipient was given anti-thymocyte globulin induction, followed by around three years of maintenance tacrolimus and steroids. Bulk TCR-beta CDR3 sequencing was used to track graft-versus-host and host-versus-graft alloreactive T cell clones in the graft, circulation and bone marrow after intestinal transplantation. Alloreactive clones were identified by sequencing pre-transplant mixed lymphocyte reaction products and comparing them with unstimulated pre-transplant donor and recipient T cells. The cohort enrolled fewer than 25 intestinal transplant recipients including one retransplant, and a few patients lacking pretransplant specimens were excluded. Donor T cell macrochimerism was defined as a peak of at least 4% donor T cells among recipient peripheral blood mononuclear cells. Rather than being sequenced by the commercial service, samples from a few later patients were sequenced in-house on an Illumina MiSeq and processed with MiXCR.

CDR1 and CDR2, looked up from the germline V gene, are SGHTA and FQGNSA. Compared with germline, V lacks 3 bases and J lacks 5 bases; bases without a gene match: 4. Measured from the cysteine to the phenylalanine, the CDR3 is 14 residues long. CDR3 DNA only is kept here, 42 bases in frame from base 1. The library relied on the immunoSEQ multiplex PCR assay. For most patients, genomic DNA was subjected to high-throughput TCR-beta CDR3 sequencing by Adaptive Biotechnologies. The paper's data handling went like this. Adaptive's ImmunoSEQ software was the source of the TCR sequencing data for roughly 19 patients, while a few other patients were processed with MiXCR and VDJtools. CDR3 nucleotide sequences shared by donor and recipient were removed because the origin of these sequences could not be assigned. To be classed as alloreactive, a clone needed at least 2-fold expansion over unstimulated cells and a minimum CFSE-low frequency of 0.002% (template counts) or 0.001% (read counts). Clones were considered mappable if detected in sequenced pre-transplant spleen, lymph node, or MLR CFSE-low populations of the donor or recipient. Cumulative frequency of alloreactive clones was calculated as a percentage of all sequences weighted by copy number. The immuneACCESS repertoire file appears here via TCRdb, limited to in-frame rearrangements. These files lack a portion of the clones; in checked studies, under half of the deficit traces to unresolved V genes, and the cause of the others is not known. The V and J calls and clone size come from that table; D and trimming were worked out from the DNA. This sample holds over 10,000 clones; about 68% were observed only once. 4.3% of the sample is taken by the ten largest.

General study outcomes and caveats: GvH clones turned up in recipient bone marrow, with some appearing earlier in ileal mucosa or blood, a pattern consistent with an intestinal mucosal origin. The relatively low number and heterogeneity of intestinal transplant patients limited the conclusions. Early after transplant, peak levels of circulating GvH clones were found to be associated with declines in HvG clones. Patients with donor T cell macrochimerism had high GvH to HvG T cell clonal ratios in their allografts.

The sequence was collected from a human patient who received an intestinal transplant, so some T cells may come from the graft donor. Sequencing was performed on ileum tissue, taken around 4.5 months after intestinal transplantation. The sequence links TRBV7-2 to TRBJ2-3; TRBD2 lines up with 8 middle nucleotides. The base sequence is TGTGCCAGCAGCTTCGGGGGGGCGGGAGATACGCAGTATTTT. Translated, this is CASSFGGAGDTQYF.